These 23 T cell receptor beta chains came from one sample sequenced in a study of CXCR3-negative and CXCR3-positive naive CD8 T cells. Study conclusions and caveats: Naive cells positive for CXCR3 carried more hydrophobic TRB CDR3s than CXCR3-negative ones.

The study made its TRB cDNA libraries by 5' RACE, adding UMI labels. TCRdb reanalyzed the 5' RACE reads and collapses them to one entry per CDR3 protein, without DNA. The repertoire shows 84,000 or so distinct CDR3 sequences; the top ten hold 0.53%. Which antigens these TCRs recognize remains unknown. Sequencing input: naive CXCR3+ CD8+ T cells from blood. Described subset: CD45RO-CCR7+CD27+CD95- naive CD8+ T cells expressing CXCR3 (TNR3+). The receptors stem from a human donor in good health. Some clones in this sample may be carry-over from other donors' samples.

The chain recombines TRBV29-1 with TRBJ2-5. The CDR3 totals 11 residues. Germline assignment: CDR1 SQVTM and CDR2 ANQGSEA. CDR3: CSAVLGETQYF.

This chain connects TRBV5-1 to TRBJ2-1; the TCRdb D gene call, TRBD2, has no DNA to confirm it. Germline assignment: CDR1 SGHRS and CDR2 YFSETQ. The CDR3 is 17 residues long. CDR3 loop: CASSLWASGGWENEQFF.

This rearrangement joins TRBV18 to TRBJ2-4; as DNA is missing, the TRBD1 call by TCRdb cannot be tested. CDR3 length equals 15 residues. Germline V gives CDR1 KGHSH, CDR2 LQKENI. The CDR3 reads CASSQGDLAKNIQYF.

The J gene is TRBJ1-1, the V gene TRBV6-5. The CDR3 covers 13 residues. Germline loops: CDR1 MNHEY, CDR2 SVGAGI. CDR3 sequence: CASSYSTFTEAFF.

The chain is built from TRBV29-1 and TRBJ2-7; the D call from TCRdb, TRBD1, cannot be confirmed without DNA. The CDR3 extends over 13 amino acids. CDR1 SQVTM and CDR2 ANQGSEA come from the germline V gene. The CDR3 sequence is CSVVPGQGYEQYF.

The chain uses TRBV7-2 and TRBJ2-7; the TCRdb call, TRBD2, lacks DNA for checking. The CDR3 has 13 amino acids. In germline, CDR1 is SGHTA, CDR2 FQGNSA. The CDR3 is CASSLGGGREQYF. Using reference TRBV7-2 and TRBJ2-7 for the parts outside the CDR3, the full variable domain is GAGVSQSPSNKVTEKGKDVELRCDPISGHTALYWYRQSLGQGLEFLIYFQGNSAPDKSGLPSDRFSAERTGGSVSTLTIQRTQQEDSAVYLCASSLGGGREQYFGPGTRLTVT.

The rearrangement uses TRBV5-5 and TRBJ2-5; the D gene TCRdb calls, TRBD1, cannot be checked with no DNA. CDR1 SGHKS and CDR2 YYEKEE come from the germline V gene (reference sequence). This CDR3 is built from 16 residues. The CDR3 is CASSLCPGTGEETQYF.

The chain carries TRBV29-1 and TRBJ1-5; checking the TCRdb D call of TRBD1 is not possible without DNA. The CDR3 has 14 residues. The germline CDR1 and CDR2 sequences are SQVTM and ANQGSEA. CDR3 region: CSVLGSGDNQPQHF. Full variable domain (outside the CDR3, taken from reference TRBV29-1 and TRBJ1-5): SAVISQKPSRDICQRGTSLTIQCQVDSQVTMMFWYRQQPGQSLTLIATANQGSEATYESGFVIDKFPISRPNLTFSTLTVSNMSPEDSSIYLCSVLGSGDNQPQHFGDGTRLSIL.

This sequence joins TRBV4-2 and TRBJ2-7; TCRdb lists TRBD1, though no DNA is available to test this call. The germline gives CDR1 LGHNA, CDR2 YNFKEQ. The CDR3 contains 13 residues. The CDR3 reads CASSAGLDYEQYF.

The gene calls are TRBV9 and TRBJ1-1. Per the germline V gene, CDR1 is SGDLS and CDR2 is YYNGEE. This CDR3 region has 14 residues. This CDR3 is CASSDVAMNTEAFF. Filled out from reference TRBV9 and TRBJ1-1, the complete variable domain reads DSGVTQTPKHLITATGQRVTLRCSPRSGDLSVYWYQQSLDQGLQFLIQYYNGEERAKGNILERFSAQQFPDLHSELNLSSLELGDSALYFCASSDVAMNTEAFFGQGTRLTVV.

This chain connects TRBV6-5 to TRBJ2-1; TCRdb's D call, TRBD2, is unchecked because there is no DNA. CDR3 size: 19 residues. Germline-derived CDR1 and CDR2 are MNHEY and SVGAGI. The CDR3 sequence: CASSYSGTSGGGINNEQFF.

The chain joins TRBV7-9 to TRBJ2-7. This CDR3 is built from 13 residues. Germline CDR1 reads SEHNR; CDR2 reads FQNEAQ (reference sequence). CDR3 region: CASSSESSYEQYF. Filled out from reference TRBV7-9 and TRBJ2-7, the complete variable domain reads DTGVSQNPRHKITKRGQNVTFRCDPISEHNRLYWYRQTLGQGPEFLTYFQNEAQLEKSRLLSDRFSAERPKGSFSTLEIQRTEQGDSAMYLCASSSESSYEQYFGPGTRLTVT.

The chain has TRBV20-1 and TRBJ2-1; TCRdb outputs TRBD1, but without DNA this stays unchecked. Germline V gene sequence: CDR1 DFQATT, CDR2 SNEGSKA (reference sequence). The CDR3 sequence is 15 residues long. The CDR3 loop reads CSAGTGLSSYNEQFF.

CDR3 sequence reads: CASSLEPTSGGPQHLYNEQFF. The rearrangement uses TRBV7-6 and TRBJ2-1; TCRdb indicates TRBD2, and absent DNA this call remains unverified. The CDR3 spans 21 residues. Germline V gene lookup returns CDR1 SGHVS and CDR2 FNYEAQ. Supplemented by reference TRBV7-6 and TRBJ2-1, the full variable domain reads GAGVSQSPRYKVTKRGQDVALRCDPISGHVSLYWYRQALGQGPEFLTYFNYEAQQDKSGLPNDRFSAERPEGSISTLTIQRTEQRDSAMYRCASSLEPTSGGPQHLYNEQFFGPGTRLTVL.

The J gene is TRBJ2-1, the V gene TRBV7-8; checking the TCRdb D call of TRBD2 is not possible without DNA. The CDR3 length is 14 residues. Germline loops: CDR1 SGHVS, CDR2 FQNEAQ. This CDR3 is CASSLGAGLDEQFF.

The genes are TRBV20-1 and TRBJ1-3. Germline lookup yields CDR1 DFQATT and CDR2 SNEGSKA (reference sequence). This CDR3 region has 16 residues. This CDR3 reads CSARKSDVGSGNTIYF.

The V gene is TRBV12-3 or TRBV12-4, the J gene TRBJ2-3; TCRdb reports TRBD1, a call that lacks DNA to check it against. CDR3 size: 13 residues. CDR3 sequence reads: CASSQGSTDTQYF.

The chain uses TRBV12-3 or TRBV12-4 and TRBJ2-1; TCRdb proposes TRBD1, but this gene call is untestable without DNA. The CDR3 length is 16 residues. CDR3 protein: CASSQRPGQGIIEQFF.

The rearrangement uses TRBV29-1 and TRBJ2-2. Germline V CDR1 and CDR2: SQVTM, ANQGSEA. This CDR3 has 12 amino acids. The CDR3 loop is CSVRGSTGELFF.

The chain employs TRBV7-9 and TRBJ1-2. There are 13 residues in the CDR3. Germline assignment: CDR1 SEHNR and CDR2 FQNEAQ (reference sequence). The CDR3 spells CASTGEASNGYTF.

The chain joins TRBV7-9 to TRBJ2-1. Germline values: CDR1 SEHNR, CDR2 FQNEAQ (reference sequence). The CDR3 is 14 amino acids. CDR3 protein: CASSAPAASNEQFF.

The chain links TRBV27 to TRBJ2-1; TCRdb gives TRBD1 as the D gene, but with no DNA this cannot be confirmed. Germline values: CDR1 MNHEY, CDR2 SMNVEV (reference sequence). This CDR3 region has 15 residues. CDR3 region: CASSPLPTGISEQFF.

CDR3 sequence: CASSQDLRASYNEQFF. The genes are TRBV3-1 and TRBJ2-1; TCRdb reports TRBD2, a call that lacks DNA to check it against. The CDR3 totals 16 residues. Germline V gene lookup returns CDR1 LGHDT and CDR2 YNNKEL (reference sequence).